These T cell receptor beta chains were read from a single sample in a study of T cells in Graves' hyperthyroidism and ophthalmopathy. TCRdb reprocessed the multiplex PCR reads with MiXCR, giving one entry per CDR3 protein. The table shows around 240,000 distinct CDR3 sequences, with roughly 15% occurring only once. The sequencing sample was made of blood. Source of these receptors: a woman younger than 35 with Graves' ophthalmopathy. Both conserved end residues are part of each CDR3. D genes are given only for firm matches. The listing skips clone size in some rows; elsewhere it reads once, few, many or a size class.

CDR3nt | CDR3aa | v_gene | abundance | j_gene | d_gene
TGTGCCAGCAGTCCGGACAGGGTTGGTGGCTACACCTTC | CASSPDRVGGYTF | TRBV3-1 | many | TRBJ1-2 | TRBD1
TGCAGTGCTAGTCCTTTGGACAGGGCCCCCGACCTAGCCAAAAACATTCAGTACTTC | CSASPLDRAPDLAKNIQYF | TRBV20-1 | - | TRBJ2-4 | TRBD1
TGCGCCAGCAGCCAAGTAATGGATAACTATGGCTACACCTTC | CASSQVMDNYGYTF | TRBV4-1 | - | TRBJ1-2 | -
TGTGCCAGCAGCCCCCGTAACCTCGGCGTTGGGGGAAGTGGCTACACCTTC | CASSPRNLGVGGSGYTF | TRBV9 | many | TRBJ1-2 | -
TGTGCTAGTGGTTTTGGTGTCGAGCAGTACTTC | CASGFGVEQYF | TRBV12-5 | many | TRBJ2-7 | -
TGTGCCAGCAGTTTAGGGCTGGCCGGGGAGACCCAGTACTTC | CASSLGLAGETQYF | TRBV27 | many | TRBJ2-5 | -
TGCAGTGCTAGAGATCCGCAGGGTCCAGGTGAGACCCAGTACTTC | CSARDPQGPGETQYF | TRBV20-1 | many | TRBJ2-5 | -
TGTGCCAGCAGCGTATATTCAGGGGGCGCGGGAGAGACCCAGTACTTC | CASSVYSGGAGETQYF | TRBV9 | many | TRBJ2-5 | TRBD1
TGTGCCAGTAGAGGCCGAGGAGCCTACGAGCAGTACTTC | CASRGRGAYEQYF | TRBV19 | many | TRBJ2-7 | -
TGCGCCAGCAGCCGAGTAACCGGGACTAGCTCTTATGAGCAGTTCTTC | CASSRVTGTSSYEQFF | TRBV4-1 | many | TRBJ2-1 | TRBD2
TGTGCCAGCAGCCTACGGGGAACGGGCTTCCTCACAGATACGCAGTATTTT | CASSLRGTGFLTDTQYF | TRBV27 | many | TRBJ2-3 | -
TGTGCCAGCAGCAGGACTAACTCCTACAATGAGCAGTTCTTC | CASSRTNSYNEQFF | TRBV6-2/TRBV6-3 | many | TRBJ2-1 | -
TGCGCCAGCAGCCAAGATAGGGCTAGCGGGAGTTACAATGAGCAGTTCTTC | CASSQDRASGSYNEQFF | TRBV4-1 | - | TRBJ2-1 | TRBD2
TGTGCCAGCAGCTTCGGTAACTCCTACAATGAGCAGTTCTTC | CASSFGNSYNEQFF | TRBV7-8 | many | TRBJ2-1 | -
TGTGCCAGCAGTTTAAGCGGGGGGGCGGGTTTGAATGAGCAGTTCTTC | CASSLSGGAGLNEQFF | TRBV28 | - | TRBJ2-1 | TRBD2
TGTGCCAGCAGCACCCTCTCAGCTCCGGGGGCAAACACTGAAGCTTTCTTT | CASSTLSAPGANTEAFF | TRBV9 | many | TRBJ1-1 | -
TGTGCCAGCAGCTACAGGGGAGGCTATAATTCACCCCTCCACTTT | CASSYRGGYNSPLHF | TRBV13 | many | TRBJ1-6 | TRBD1
TGTGCCAGCAGTTCGACTTACGGACAGGGGGACGAGCAGTACTTC | CASSSTYGQGDEQYF | TRBV6-1 | many | TRBJ2-7 | TRBD1
TGCGCCAGCAGCCAAGTCGGCGGCAGGGGTGGGCGTCAGCCCCAGCATTTT | CASSQVGGRGGRQPQHF | TRBV4-1 | - | TRBJ1-5 | -
TGTGCCAGCAGTTCAGGGAGAACTGAAGCTTTCTTT | CASSSGRTEAFF | TRBV28 | many | TRBJ1-1 | -
TGTGCCAGCACGACGCCGGGACAGGGAGACGAGCAGTACTTC | CASTTPGQGDEQYF | TRBV6-9 | many | TRBJ2-7 | TRBD1
TGTGCCAGCGGCTTTGGAGCGCACTTACCTAGCACAGATACGCAGTATTTT | CASGFGAHLPSTDTQYF | TRBV7-9 | many | TRBJ2-3 | -
TGTGCCAGCAGCCCCCGGACAGGCGCAGATACGCAGTATTTT | CASSPRTGADTQYF | TRBV7-2 | many | TRBJ2-3 | TRBD1
TGTGCCAGCAGCCGGGGGGCAGGGAGCTCCTATAATTCACCCCTCCACTTT | CASSRGAGSSYNSPLHF | TRBV28 | - | TRBJ1-6 | -
TGTGCCAGCAGACGACCGGGACTAGCGGGATCTCGAGAGACCCAGTACTTC | CASRRPGLAGSRETQYF | TRBV6-2/TRBV6-3 | many | TRBJ2-5 | TRBD2
TGTGCCAGCAGGCAAGGGGTAGAACAGTTATACAATGAGCAGTTCTTC | CASRQGVEQLYNEQFF | TRBV28 | many | TRBJ2-1 | -
TGTGCCAGCAGCTTAGTTCACTCGGGACAGGGGGCGGAGAACACTGAAGCTTTCTTT | CASSLVHSGQGAENTEAFF | TRBV7-2 | many | TRBJ1-1 | TRBD1
TGTGCCAGCAGTTTAAAAGTGGGGGCCGTCTATGGCTACACCTTC | CASSLKVGAVYGYTF | TRBV12-3/TRBV12-4 | - | TRBJ1-2 | -
TGTGCCAGCAGCGTCACCGGGCTAACCTACGAGCAGTACTTC | CASSVTGLTYEQYF | TRBV9 | many | TRBJ2-7 | -
TGTGCCAGCAGCTCCCTATACCCGACAGGGGCCTTCTCCTACGAGCAGTACTTC | CASSSLYPTGAFSYEQYF | TRBV5-4 | few | TRBJ2-7 | TRBD1
TGTGCCAGCTCACCACCGTCACAGTCCCAAGAGACCCAGTACTTC | CASSPPSQSQETQYF | TRBV18 | many | TRBJ2-5 | -
TGTGCCAGCAGTATCCTCTTGGGGACAGGGGGAAGTCGGCAGCCCCAGCATTTT | CASSILLGTGGSRQPQHF | TRBV28 | - | TRBJ1-5 | TRBD1
TGTGCCAGCAGTTACTCGAAATGGGGTCGTTCTGGAAACACCATATATTTT | CASSYSKWGRSGNTIYF | TRBV6-6 | few | TRBJ1-3 | -
TGTGCCAGCTCACCGGCGGGACGGTCTAATGAAAAACTGTTTTTT | CASSPAGRSNEKLFF | TRBV18 | many | TRBJ1-4 | -
TGCAGCGTCGCAGGACTAGCGGGGGGTGGGACCCAGTACTTC | CSVAGLAGGGTQYF | TRBV29-1 | - | TRBJ2-5 | TRBD2
TGTGCCAGCAGTGAAGCGGGCTCTAGCACAGATACGCAGTATTTT | CASSEAGSSTDTQYF | TRBV6-1 | many | TRBJ2-3 | -
TGTGCCAGCAGCTTTAAGGGACTAGCGGTCTCCTACGAGCAGTACTTC | CASSFKGLAVSYEQYF | TRBV5-4 | - | TRBJ2-7 | TRBD2
TGCAGCGTCTACCGGGACAGGGCCACTGAAGCTTTCTTT | CSVYRDRATEAFF | TRBV29-1 | many | TRBJ1-1 | TRBD1
TGTGCCAGCAAGGGGGACCCAACCGGGGAGCTGTTTTTT | CASKGDPTGELFF | TRBV27 | many | TRBJ2-2 | -
TGTGCCAGCAGCCAAGAGAGCGGTAGCGTAGATACGCAGTATTTT | CASSQESGSVDTQYF | TRBV4-2 | - | TRBJ2-3 | -
TGTGCCAGCAGCAAAAACCAAGGGACAGGGGGCACTGAAGCTTCCTTT | CASSKNQGTGGTEASF | TRBV7-9 | - | TRBJ1-1 | TRBD1
TGTGCCACCACGCTCTACCGGGACAGGGAATCCGGGGAGCTGTTTTTT | CATTLYRDRESGELFF | TRBV24-1 | - | TRBJ2-2 | TRBD1
TGTGCCAGCAGAACCGGGACTAGCGGGATAGGATGGGCCAAAAACATTCAGTACTTC | CASRTGTSGIGWAKNIQYF | TRBV28 | many | TRBJ2-4 | TRBD2
TGTGCCAGCAGTGAGCATGGACAGGTGGTCTACAATGAGCAGTTCTTC | CASSEHGQVVYNEQFF | TRBV6-1 | many | TRBJ2-1 | TRBD1
TGCGCCAGCAGCTCCTCCGGCGGGGGATTCACAGATACGCAGTATTTT | CASSSSGGGFTDTQYF | TRBV5-1 | - | TRBJ2-3 | TRBD2
TGTGCCAGTAGTATAAGGAGGGCCCAGGGGCCAGATACGCAGTATTTT | CASSIRRAQGPDTQYF | TRBV19 | - | TRBJ2-3 | -
TGCGCCAGCTCTAGTGGACTTTCCACAGATACGCAGTATTTT | CASSSGLSTDTQYF | TRBV5-1 | many | TRBJ2-3 | -
TGTGCCAGCAGCCCCGGGGTGAGGCAGGGGCTTAACACTGAAGCTTTCTTT | CASSPGVRQGLNTEAFF | TRBV7-9 | many | TRBJ1-1 | -
TGTGCCAGCAGCCCCGGGACGGCCATCTATGGCTACACCTTC | CASSPGTAIYGYTF | TRBV5-6 | many | TRBJ1-2 | -
TGTGCCAGCAGCCTCCAGGGAGGAAATTCACCCCTCCACTTT | CASSLQGGNSPLHF | TRBV3-1 | many | TRBJ1-6 | -
TGTGCCAGCAGATCAAACAATGAGCAGTTCTTC | CASRSNNEQFF | TRBV7-3 | many | TRBJ2-1 | -
TGCAGTGCTAGCGGGAGCGGGGAGCAGTTCTTC | CSASGSGEQFF | TRBV20-1 | - | TRBJ2-1 | -
TGCGCCAGCAGCCAGACTCATACCTCCTACAATGAGCAGTTCTTC | CASSQTHTSYNEQFF | TRBV5-1 | - | TRBJ2-1 | -
TGTGCCAGCAGTTCCCGGGAGTTTGCCCCCCAAGCGCAGTATTTT | CASSSREFAPQAQYF | TRBV27 | few | TRBJ2-3 | -
TGTGCCAGCAGTTCCATCAGGGGGGGCTATGGCTACACCTTC | CASSSIRGGYGYTF | TRBV5-6 | many | TRBJ1-2 | TRBD1
TGCAGTGCTAGAGATCTTCGGACGGGAGAGACCCAGTACTTC | CSARDLRTGETQYF | TRBV20-1 | many | TRBJ2-5 | -
TGTGCCAGCAGTTCCCCTAGCGGGGCCTACGAGCAGTACTTC | CASSSPSGAYEQYF | TRBV6-2/TRBV6-3 | many | TRBJ2-7 | TRBD2
TGTGCCAGCAGCTTTCCGGGGCAGGGCTACACCTTC | CASSFPGQGYTF | TRBV7-8 | many | TRBJ1-2 | -
TGTGCCAGCAGAACATTATCCTCTGGAAACACCATATATTTT | CASRTLSSGNTIYF | TRBV27 | once | TRBJ1-3 | -